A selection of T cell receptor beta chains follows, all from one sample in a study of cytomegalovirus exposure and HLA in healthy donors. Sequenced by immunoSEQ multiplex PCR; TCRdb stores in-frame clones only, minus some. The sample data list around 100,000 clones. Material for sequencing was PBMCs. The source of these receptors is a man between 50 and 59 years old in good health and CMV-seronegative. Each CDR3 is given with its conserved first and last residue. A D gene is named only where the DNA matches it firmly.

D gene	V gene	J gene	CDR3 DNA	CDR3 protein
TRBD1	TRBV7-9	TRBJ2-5	TGTGCCAGCAGCTTATTCGGGACAGTCGAGACCCAGTACTTC	CASSLFGTVETQYF
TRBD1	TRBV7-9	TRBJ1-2	TGTGCCAGCAGCTTGGGGACAGGGTTTGGCTACACCTTC	CASSLGTGFGYTF
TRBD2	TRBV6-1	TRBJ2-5	TGTGCCAGCAGTGAGGGACTAGCGGGAGGGGAAGAGACCCAGTACTTC	CASSEGLAGGEETQYF
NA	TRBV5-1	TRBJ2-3	TGCGCCAGCAGCTTGGGGGGGCCGATCCCAGATACGCAGTATTTT	CASSLGGPIPDTQYF
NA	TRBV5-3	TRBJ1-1	TGTGCCAGAACTACCGCCCCCCCATCGAACACTGAAGCTTTCTTT	CARTTAPPSNTEAFF
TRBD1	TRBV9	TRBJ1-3	TGTGCCAGCAGCGGGGCAGGGGGTGATCGAAACACCATATATTTT	CASSGAGGDRNTIYF
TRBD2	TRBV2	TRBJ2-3	TGTGCCAGCAGTGAAGATACAAGCGGGAGCCCAGATACGCAGTATTTT	CASSEDTSGSPDTQYF
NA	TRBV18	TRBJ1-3	TGTGCCAGCTCGCCCGACAGCTCTGGAAACACCATATATTTT	CASSPDSSGNTIYF
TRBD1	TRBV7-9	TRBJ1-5	TGTGCCAGCAGCTCCGGGACAGGGGGGAATCAGCCCCAGCATTTT	CASSSGTGGNQPQHF
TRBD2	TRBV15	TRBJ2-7	TGTGCCACCAGCAGGGAAGCGGGGGGTTCCTACGAGCAGTACTTC	CATSREAGGSYEQYF
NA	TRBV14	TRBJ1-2	TGTGCCAGCAGCCAAGGGCAGAACTATGGCTACACCTTC	CASSQGQNYGYTF
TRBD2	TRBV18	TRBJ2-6	TGTGCCAGCTCACAGGGAGGGTCTGGGGCCAACGTCCTGACTTTC	CASSQGGSGANVLTF
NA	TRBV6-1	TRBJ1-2	TGTGCCAGCAGTGAACAGGGGAACTATGGCTACACCTTC	CASSEQGNYGYTF
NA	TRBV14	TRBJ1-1	TGTGCCAGCAGCCGACAGGTGCGCACTGAAGCTTTCTTT	CASSRQVRTEAFF
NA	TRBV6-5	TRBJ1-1	TGTGCCAGCAGTTACTCTTTCACGGCTGAAGCTTTCTTT	CASSYSFTAEAFF
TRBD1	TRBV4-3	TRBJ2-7	TGCGCCAGCAGCCAAGTTCACGGGACAGGGGTCTACGAGCAGTACTTC	CASSQVHGTGVYEQYF
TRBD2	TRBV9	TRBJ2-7	TGTGCCAGCAGCTCAGGGCTAGCGGGAGAGTACGAGCAGTACTTC	CASSSGLAGEYEQYF
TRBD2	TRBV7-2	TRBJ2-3	TGTGCCAGCAACCTCTATAGCGGGAGTAGCACAGATACGCAGTATTTT	CASNLYSGSSTDTQYF
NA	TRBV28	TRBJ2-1	TGTGCCAGCAGTCCCCCAACCGGGACTCGCAATGAGCAGTTCTTC	CASSPPTGTRNEQFF
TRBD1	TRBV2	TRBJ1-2	TGTGCCAGCAGTGAAGCCTCCCAAGGGGGCAATGGCTACACCTTC	CASSEASQGGNGYTF
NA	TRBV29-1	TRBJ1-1	TGCAGCGTTGCGGTACGATTAGACACTGAAGCTTTCTTT	CSVAVRLDTEAFF
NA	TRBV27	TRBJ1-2	TGTGCCAGCAGTTTATCCGCGGGGGGTATTGGCTATGGCTACACCTTC	CASSLSAGGIGYGYTF
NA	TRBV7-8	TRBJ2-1	TGTGCCAGCAGCTTATCGTGGTCAGGGGCGGTCAATGAGCAGTTCTTC	CASSLSWSGAVNEQFF
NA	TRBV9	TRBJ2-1	TGTGCCAGCAGCGTAGGGACAGCCATAAGCTCCTACAATGAGCAGTTCTTC	CASSVGTAISSYNEQFF
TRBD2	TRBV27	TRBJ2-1	TGTGCCAGCAGTTTGGTGGGGGGGAGATACAATGAGCAGTTCTTC	CASSLVGGRYNEQFF
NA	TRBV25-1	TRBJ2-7	TGTGCCAGCAGTGGCGCCGGGTGGGTTGAGCAGTACTTC	CASSGAGWVEQYF
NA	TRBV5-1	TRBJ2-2	TGCGCCAGCAGCCCGGGACAGAACACCGGGGAGCTGTTTTTT	CASSPGQNTGELFF
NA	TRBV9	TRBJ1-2	TGTGCCAGCAGCGTAGATTTCGGGGGATGGTACGGCTACACCTTC	CASSVDFGGWYGYTF
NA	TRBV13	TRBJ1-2	TGTGCCAGCAGTTCTACCAGGGGCCCAGTCGCTAACTATGGCTACACCTTC	CASSSTRGPVANYGYTF
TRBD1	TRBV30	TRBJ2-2	TGTGCCTGGAGTGTCAACGGGGACAGCTCTGCCGGGGAGCTGTTTTTT	CAWSVNGDSSAGELFF
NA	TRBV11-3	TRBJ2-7	TGTGCCAGCAGCTTCCAGGGTCTCGCCTACGAGCAGTACTTC	CASSFQGLAYEQYF
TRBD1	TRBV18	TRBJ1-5	TGTGCCAGCTCACCAGGGGGACAGGGATTTAATCAGCCCCAGCATTTT	CASSPGGQGFNQPQHF
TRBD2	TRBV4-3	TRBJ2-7	TGCGCCAGCAGCCCCTCCTTAGCGGGAGGCTCCTACGAGCAGTACTTC	CASSPSLAGGSYEQYF
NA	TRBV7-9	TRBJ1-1	TGTGCCAGCAGCTCCTCGCGGGGCACTGAAGCTTTCTTT	CASSSSRGTEAFF
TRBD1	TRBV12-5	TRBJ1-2	TGTGCTAGTGGTTTGGGGACAGGGGACGTTCTTAGGGACTATGGCTACACCTTC	CASGLGTGDVLRDYGYTF
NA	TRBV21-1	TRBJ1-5	TGTGCCAGCAGCAATAGTACGAGGGAGCCCCAGCATTTT	CASSNSTREPQHF
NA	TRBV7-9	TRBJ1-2	TGTGCCAGCAGCTGCGCCTCTTGCTATGGCTACACCTTC	CASSCASCYGYTF